This note documents a single T cell receptor beta chain sequence. This clone was seen a few times. No antigen is known for it. Within one base of it there is no much larger clone, and no base qualities were kept. The study tested focal radiation therapy combined with CTLA-4 blockade (ipilimumab) in patients with chemo-refractory metastatic non-small-cell lung cancer. These data are taken from a study of radiotherapy plus CTLA-4 blockade in lung cancer (dated by TCRdb to the late 2010s). Background for the entire study: Objective responses occurred in around 19% of enrolled patients, and around 29% achieved disease control.

From its cysteine to its phenylalanine, the CDR3 spans 11 amino acids. Only the CDR3 region is kept as DNA, spanning 33 bases read in frame from base 1. The junction shows trimming of 6 bases on V and 3 bases on J, plus 6 bases between the germline ends. CDR1 is given as MNHNS and CDR2 as SASEGT, both from the germline V gene. Receptor amplification or capture employed the immunoSEQ multiplex PCR assay. TCRdb re-hosts the immuneACCESS table, in-frame sequences only. Its copies lack some clones; in the studies checked, an unresolved V gene accounts for under half of them, and the cause for the rest is not known. For this sample the table gives tens of thousands of clones, of which roughly four fifths were detected only once. Jointly, the top ten make up roughly 3.1% of the sample. Summary of the overall study and its limitations: The strongest predictors of response were reported to be early dynamic shifts in blood T cell clones along with a rise in serum interferon-beta following radiation. After treatment with radiotherapy and ipilimumab, TCR clones that originated in tumors expanded in peripheral blood.

The clonotype comes from a human donor with non-small cell lung cancer who had a complete response to radiotherapy plus ipilimumab. This chain joins TRBV6-1 to TRBJ2-7, with the D gene call left open. The specimen comprised peripheral blood, sampled from a patient treated with radiotherapy plus ipilimumab. The CDR3 protein is CASSVGYEQYF. The nucleotide sequence is TGTGCCAGCAGCGTCGGCTACGAGCAGTACTTC.